A selection of T cell receptor beta chains follows, all from one sample in a study of radiotherapy plus CTLA-4 blockade in lung cancer. TCRdb's table, derived via immunoSEQ multiplex PCR, lists solely in-frame clones and lacks some. The data show 100,000 or so clones, about 83% seen once. The material sequenced was peripheral blood, taken from a patient treated with radiotherapy plus ipilimumab. These receptors all come from a human donor with non-small cell lung cancer that progressed on radiotherapy plus ipilimumab. Each CDR3 is given with its conserved first and last residue. Each record gives: J gene, V gene, clone size, D gene, CDR3 protein, CDR3 DNA. The D gene is left open where the match is weak. Only part of the rows carry a size: once, few, many, or a class if the clone is expanded.

j_gene: TRBJ2-5
v_gene: TRBV18
abundance: .
d_gene: .
CDR3aa: CASSSLRLGETQYF
CDR3nt: TGTGCCAGCTCCTCTCTCAGGCTGGGAGAGACCCAGTACTTC

j_gene: TRBJ2-7
v_gene: TRBV5-1
abundance: .
d_gene: TRBD1
CDR3aa: CASSSRQGWEQYF
CDR3nt: TGCGCCAGCAGCTCTAGACAGGGGTGGGAGCAGTACTTC

j_gene: TRBJ1-1
v_gene: TRBV7-2
abundance: .
d_gene: .
CDR3aa: CASSPRGGAGVWEAFF
CDR3nt: TGTGCCAGCAGCCCAAGAGGCGGGGCAGGGGTATGGGAAGCTTTCTTT

j_gene: TRBJ2-7
v_gene: TRBV14
abundance: .
d_gene: .
CDR3aa: CASSQTSYGFGEQYF
CDR3nt: TGTGCCAGCAGCCAAACTTCTTACGGTTTTGGGGAGCAGTACTTC

j_gene: TRBJ2-3
v_gene: TRBV5-1
abundance: once
d_gene: .
CDR3aa: CASSLTRGGDTDTQYF
CDR3nt: TGCGCCAGCAGCCTCACCCGAGGGGGTGACACAGATACGCAGTATTTT

j_gene: TRBJ2-2
v_gene: TRBV5-8
abundance: .
d_gene: .
CDR3aa: CASSWGHMNTGELFF
CDR3nt: TGTGCCAGCAGCTGGGGACATATGAACACCGGGGAGCTGTTTTTT

j_gene: TRBJ2-7
v_gene: TRBV10-3
abundance: few
d_gene: TRBD2
CDR3aa: CATGLAGDPGQYF
CDR3nt: TGTGCCACCGGACTAGCGGGAGACCCGGGGCAGTACTTC

j_gene: TRBJ2-7
v_gene: TRBV5-1
abundance: .
d_gene: TRBD1
CDR3aa: CASSQTGTGGGEQYF
CDR3nt: TGCGCCAGCAGCCAAACCGGGACAGGTGGCGGGGAGCAGTACTTC

j_gene: TRBJ1-6
v_gene: TRBV4-2
abundance: .
d_gene: .
CDR3aa: CASSQEQTSSYNSPLHF
CDR3nt: TGTGCCAGCAGCCAAGAACAGACGAGCTCCTATAATTCACCCCTCCACTTT

j_gene: TRBJ2-7
v_gene: TRBV4-3
abundance: .
d_gene: TRBD2
CDR3aa: CASSRERELTNEQYF
CDR3nt: TGCGCCAGCAGCCGAGAGCGGGAGTTGACAAACGAGCAGTACTTC

j_gene: TRBJ2-7
v_gene: TRBV7-2
abundance: .
d_gene: .
CDR3aa: CASSISRDGSYEQYF
CDR3nt: TGTGCCAGCAGCATATCCCGGGACGGGTCCTACGAGCAGTACTTC

j_gene: TRBJ2-2
v_gene: TRBV9
abundance: .
d_gene: TRBD2
CDR3aa: CASSVGAGGNTGELFF
CDR3nt: TGTGCCAGCAGCGTAGGGGCGGGAGGGAACACCGGGGAGCTGTTTTTT

j_gene: TRBJ2-7
v_gene: TRBV5-6
abundance: .
d_gene: TRBD1
CDR3aa: CASSLVDRDAYEQYF
CDR3nt: TGTGCCAGCAGCTTAGTGGACAGGGACGCCTACGAGCAGTACTTC

j_gene: TRBJ2-7
v_gene: TRBV4-3
abundance: .
d_gene: .
CDR3aa: CASSQDGGGATWEQYF
CDR3nt: TGCGCCAGCAGCCAAGATGGCGGCGGGGCAACCTGGGAGCAGTACTTC

j_gene: TRBJ2-7
v_gene: TRBV2
abundance: .
d_gene: .
CDR3aa: CASSPLNEQYF
CDR3nt: TGTGCCAGCAGTCCCTTGAACGAGCAGTACTTC

j_gene: TRBJ2-7
v_gene: TRBV5-8
abundance: .
d_gene: .
CDR3aa: CASSLDSSSYEQYF
CDR3nt: TGTGCCAGCAGCTTGGACAGTTCCTCCTACGAGCAGTACTTC

j_gene: TRBJ2-2
v_gene: TRBV9
abundance: .
d_gene: TRBD2
CDR3aa: CASSVASGPNTGELFF
CDR3nt: TGTGCCAGCAGCGTAGCTAGCGGGCCGAACACCGGGGAGCTGTTTTTT

j_gene: TRBJ1-2
v_gene: TRBV4-2
abundance: .
d_gene: .
CDR3aa: CASSQEEWGSGYTF
CDR3nt: TGTGCCAGCAGCCAGGAGGAATGGGGGTCTGGCTACACCTTC

j_gene: TRBJ2-2
v_gene: TRBV11-3
abundance: .
d_gene: .
CDR3aa: CASSLDQLSELFF
CDR3nt: TGTGCCAGCAGCTTAGATCAACTTTCGGAGCTGTTTTTT

j_gene: TRBJ2-4
v_gene: TRBV5-1
abundance: .
d_gene: TRBD1
CDR3aa: CASSPTGTGTGRDIQYF
CDR3nt: TGCGCCAGCAGTCCTACCGGGACAGGGACTGGTCGGGACATTCAGTACTTC

j_gene: TRBJ2-6
v_gene: TRBV5-1
abundance: .
d_gene: .
CDR3aa: CASSQTGRSGANVLTF
CDR3nt: TGCGCCAGCAGCCAAACAGGACGCTCTGGGGCCAACGTCCTGACTTTC

j_gene: TRBJ1-1
v_gene: TRBV7-2
abundance: .
d_gene: TRBD1
CDR3aa: CASSLAGGHRGAATEAFF
CDR3nt: TGTGCCAGCAGCTTAGCGGGGGGGCACAGGGGGGCCGCCACTGAAGCTTTCTTT

j_gene: TRBJ2-1
v_gene: TRBV11-2
abundance: .
d_gene: .
CDR3aa: CASSLFPAPAYNEQFF
CDR3nt: TGTGCCAGCAGCTTATTTCCGGCCCCGGCCTACAATGAGCAGTTCTTC

j_gene: TRBJ2-7
v_gene: TRBV11-2
abundance: few
d_gene: .
CDR3aa: CASSLDLLYEQYF
CDR3nt: TGTGCCAGCAGCTTAGATCTCCTCTACGAGCAGTACTTC

j_gene: TRBJ1-1
v_gene: TRBV19
abundance: .
d_gene: .
CDR3aa: CASNNGDTEAFF
CDR3nt: TGTGCCAGCAACAATGGGGATACTGAAGCTTTCTTT

j_gene: TRBJ1-4
v_gene: TRBV19
abundance: few
d_gene: .
CDR3aa: CASSQGAGVKLFF
CDR3nt: TGTGCCAGTAGTCAGGGAGCAGGGGTGAAACTGTTTTTT

j_gene: TRBJ2-3
v_gene: TRBV11-3
abundance: .
d_gene: .
CDR3aa: CASSIRGATDTQYF
CDR3nt: TGTGCCAGCAGCATCAGGGGCGCGACAGATACGCAGTATTTT

j_gene: TRBJ2-7
v_gene: TRBV5-1
abundance: once
d_gene: .
CDR3aa: CASSLDSVAESHSYEQYF
CDR3nt: TGCGCCAGCAGCTTGGATTCGGTCGCGGAGAGCCACTCCTACGAGCAGTACTTC

j_gene: TRBJ2-5
v_gene: TRBV6-5
abundance: .
d_gene: .
CDR3aa: CASSLGGRVKETQYF
CDR3nt: TGTGCCAGCAGTTTAGGGGGGAGGGTCAAGGAGACCCAGTACTTC

j_gene: TRBJ1-2
v_gene: TRBV19
abundance: .
d_gene: .
CDR3aa: CASSIGFGYGYTF
CDR3nt: TGTGCCAGTAGTATAGGTTTCGGGTATGGCTACACCTTC

j_gene: TRBJ1-2
v_gene: TRBV5-1
abundance: .
d_gene: .
CDR3aa: CASSLALGADYGYTF
CDR3nt: TGCGCCAGCAGCTTGGCCTTAGGGGCGGACTATGGCTACACCTTC

j_gene: TRBJ2-3
v_gene: TRBV7-3
abundance: few
d_gene: TRBD2
CDR3aa: CASSLAGGTSTDTQYF
CDR3nt: TGTGCCAGCAGCTTAGCGGGGGGGACGAGCACAGATACGCAGTATTTT

j_gene: TRBJ1-2
v_gene: TRBV28
abundance: .
d_gene: .
CDR3aa: CASSFSVYGYTF
CDR3nt: TGTGCCAGCAGTTTTTCTGTTTATGGCTACACCTTC

j_gene: TRBJ2-5
v_gene: TRBV5-5
abundance: .
d_gene: .
CDR3aa: CASSFGGETQYF
CDR3nt: TGTGCCAGCAGCTTTGGCGGAGAGACCCAGTACTTC

j_gene: TRBJ2-5
v_gene: TRBV4-3
abundance: .
d_gene: TRBD2
CDR3aa: CASSEGTSGFETQYF
CDR3nt: TGCGCCAGCAGCGAAGGGACTAGTGGGTTCGAGACCCAGTACTTC

j_gene: TRBJ1-6
v_gene: TRBV29-1
abundance: .
d_gene: TRBD1
CDR3aa: CSVDLACQGVNSPLHF
CDR3nt: TGCAGCGTTGATTTAGCTTGCCAGGGGGTAAATTCACCCCTCCACTTT

j_gene: TRBJ2-7
v_gene: TRBV5-8
abundance: .
d_gene: .
CDR3aa: CASRIDSYEQYF
CDR3nt: TGTGCCAGCAGGATAGACAGCTACGAGCAGTACTTC

j_gene: TRBJ1-4
v_gene: TRBV5-1
abundance: .
d_gene: .
CDR3aa: CASSPPATNEKLFF
CDR3nt: TGCGCCAGCAGTCCACCTGCAACTAATGAAAAACTGTTTTTT

j_gene: TRBJ1-4
v_gene: TRBV4-1
abundance: .
d_gene: .
CDR3aa: CASSISPNEKLFF
CDR3nt: TGCGCCAGCAGCATCTCGCCTAATGAAAAACTGTTTTTT

j_gene: TRBJ1-2
v_gene: TRBV4-3
abundance: .
d_gene: .
CDR3aa: CASSQDYGSTYGYTF
CDR3nt: TGCGCCAGCAGCCAAGATTACGGCAGCACCTATGGCTACACCTTC

j_gene: TRBJ2-7
v_gene: TRBV7-2
abundance: few
d_gene: TRBD1
CDR3aa: CASRPQGAYEQYF
CDR3nt: TGTGCCAGCAGACCACAGGGGGCATACGAGCAGTACTTC

j_gene: TRBJ1-4
v_gene: TRBV5-1
abundance: few
d_gene: .
CDR3aa: CASSLRGAANEKLFF
CDR3nt: TGCGCCAGCAGCTTGCGGGGGGCGGCTAATGAAAAACTGTTTTTT

j_gene: TRBJ2-7
v_gene: TRBV4-1
abundance: .
d_gene: .
CDR3aa: CASSQEGTEAYEQYF
CDR3nt: TGCGCCAGCAGCCAAGAAGGGACGGAAGCCTACGAGCAGTACTTC

j_gene: TRBJ2-1
v_gene: TRBV5-1
abundance: .
d_gene: .
CDR3aa: CASSLAGGTAYNEQFF
CDR3nt: TGCGCCAGCAGCTTGGCCGGAGGGACCGCCTACAATGAGCAGTTCTTC

j_gene: TRBJ2-5
v_gene: TRBV28
abundance: .
d_gene: TRBD1
CDR3aa: CASSLEGQAQETQYF
CDR3nt: TGTGCCAGCAGTTTGGAGGGACAGGCCCAAGAGACCCAGTACTTC

j_gene: TRBJ2-7
v_gene: TRBV19
abundance: .
d_gene: TRBD1
CDR3aa: CASSDRAGEQYF
CDR3nt: TGTGCCAGTAGTGACAGGGCGGGCGAGCAGTACTTC

j_gene: TRBJ1-1
v_gene: TRBV30
abundance: .
d_gene: .
CDR3aa: CAWSVTENTEAFF
CDR3nt: TGTGCCTGGAGTGTAACGGAGAACACTGAAGCTTTCTTT

j_gene: TRBJ1-1
v_gene: TRBV5-1
abundance: .
d_gene: TRBD1
CDR3aa: CASSLDQGAVNTEAFF
CDR3nt: TGCGCCAGCAGCTTGGATCAGGGGGCGGTGAACACTGAAGCTTTCTTT

j_gene: TRBJ2-3
v_gene: TRBV10-3
abundance: .
d_gene: TRBD2
CDR3aa: CAISRTSGSADTQYF
CDR3nt: TGTGCCATCAGCCGGACTAGCGGGAGTGCAGATACGCAGTATTTT

j_gene: TRBJ1-1
v_gene: TRBV5-1
abundance: .
d_gene: .
CDR3aa: CASSLGQTGGTEAFF
CDR3nt: TGCGCCAGCAGCTTGGGACAAACGGGAGGCACTGAAGCTTTCTTT

j_gene: TRBJ1-3
v_gene: TRBV7-2
abundance: .
d_gene: .
CDR3aa: CASSLGGNTIYF
CDR3nt: TGTGCCAGCAGCTTAGGGGGAAACACCATATATTTT

j_gene: TRBJ2-7
v_gene: TRBV27
abundance: once
d_gene: TRBD2
CDR3aa: CASSSGRGLAGHEQYF
CDR3nt: TGTGCCAGCAGTTCGGGGCGAGGACTAGCGGGACACGAGCAGTACTTC